A selection of T cell receptor beta chains follows, all from one sample in a study of T-cell memory formation after mild COVID-19. TCRdb re-called the 5' RACE reads through MiXCR, storing one row per CDR3 protein. The sample carries about 340,000 distinct CDR3 sequences, about 15% recorded once. Sequencing was performed on PBMCs or a T cell subset sorted from them (not recorded which). These receptor sequences come from a man younger than 35 who had mild COVID-19 (a few samples of this study predate the infection). Cell type and time point are not known. The CDR3 runs from the conserved cysteine through the conserved F or W. Fields, in order: V gene, D gene, J gene, clone size, CDR3 DNA, CDR3 protein. A D gene is named only where the DNA matches it firmly. Expanded clones get a size class; other rows say once, few or many, or leave the size out.

v_call: TRBV12-3/TRBV12-4; d_call: NA; j_call: TRBJ2-3; clone_size: few; cdr3_nt: TGTGCCAGCAGTTTGGGTTGGGGGCGACGCACAGATACGCAGTATTTT; cdr3_aa: CASSLGWGRRTDTQYF
v_call: TRBV4-3; d_call: TRBD2; j_call: TRBJ2-1; clone_size: few; cdr3_nt: TGCGCCAGCACTTATACTAGCGGGGGGGCCAATGAGCAGTTCTTC; cdr3_aa: CASTYTSGGANEQFF
v_call: TRBV6-5; d_call: NA; j_call: TRBJ1-6; clone_size: NA; cdr3_nt: TGTGCCAGCAGTTACCAGTCCTATAATTCACCCCTCCACTTT; cdr3_aa: CASSYQSYNSPLHF
v_call: TRBV9; d_call: NA; j_call: TRBJ2-3; clone_size: many; cdr3_nt: TGTGCCAGCAGCCCCCCTGGAGTAAGGGCAGATACGCAGTATTTT; cdr3_aa: CASSPPGVRADTQYF
v_call: TRBV6-6; d_call: TRBD2; j_call: TRBJ2-2; clone_size: NA; cdr3_nt: TGTGCCAGCAGAAGCGGGGGCCGGGAGCTGTTTTTT; cdr3_aa: CASRSGGRELFF
v_call: TRBV2; d_call: NA; j_call: TRBJ2-1; clone_size: NA; cdr3_nt: TGTGCCAGCACTTCAGAGCAACCGGGTGAGCAGTTCTTC; cdr3_aa: CASTSEQPGEQFF
v_call: TRBV2; d_call: NA; j_call: TRBJ1-1; clone_size: NA; cdr3_nt: TGTGCCAGCAGTGAGGTCGGATCAGAAGCTTTCTTT; cdr3_aa: CASSEVGSEAFF
v_call: TRBV20-1; d_call: TRBD2; j_call: TRBJ2-1; clone_size: NA; cdr3_nt: TGCAGTGCTAGAGCAGCGGGGGGAGGCAATGAGCAGTTCTTC; cdr3_aa: CSARAAGGGNEQFF
v_call: TRBV7-2; d_call: NA; j_call: TRBJ2-2; clone_size: NA; cdr3_nt: TGTGCCAGCAGCTACCAGGGGACGGACACCGGGGAGCTGTTTTTT; cdr3_aa: CASSYQGTDTGELFF
v_call: TRBV27; d_call: TRBD1; j_call: TRBJ1-3; clone_size: NA; cdr3_nt: TGTGCCAGCGGCCCCGGGGACAGAATGAACACCATATATTTT; cdr3_aa: CASGPGDRMNTIYF
v_call: TRBV29-1; d_call: TRBD1; j_call: TRBJ2-7; clone_size: few; cdr3_nt: TGCAGCGTTGAAGGGGCAGGGGGTACCCTCTACGAGCAGTACTTC; cdr3_aa: CSVEGAGGTLYEQYF
v_call: TRBV7-2; d_call: NA; j_call: TRBJ2-6; clone_size: many; cdr3_nt: TGTGCCAGCAGCTTACGAGGGCCCTTGACTTTC; cdr3_aa: CASSLRGPLTF
v_call: TRBV20-1; d_call: NA; j_call: TRBJ2-7; clone_size: NA; cdr3_nt: TGCAGTGCTAGTCCAGGTTACGAGCAGTACTTC; cdr3_aa: CSASPGYEQYF
v_call: TRBV20-1; d_call: TRBD2; j_call: TRBJ2-5; clone_size: few; cdr3_nt: TGCAGTGCTCGGGGGGAAGAGACCCAGTACTTC; cdr3_aa: CSARGEETQYF
v_call: TRBV4-1; d_call: NA; j_call: TRBJ2-4; clone_size: few; cdr3_nt: TGCGCCAGCAGTCAGTTGAACATTCAGTACTTC; cdr3_aa: CASSQLNIQYF
v_call: TRBV6-1; d_call: TRBD1; j_call: TRBJ1-2; clone_size: NA; cdr3_nt: TGTGCCAGCAGTGCCGGACAGGGGTACTATGGCTACACCTTC; cdr3_aa: CASSAGQGYYGYTF
v_call: TRBV10-3; d_call: TRBD1; j_call: TRBJ1-2; clone_size: few; cdr3_nt: TGTGCCATCAGCTTGGGACAGACCGCTAACTATGGCTACACCTTC; cdr3_aa: CAISLGQTANYGYTF
v_call: TRBV3-1; d_call: NA; j_call: TRBJ1-1; clone_size: NA; cdr3_nt: TGTGCCAGCAGCCCTCGAACGGGGAATACGAACACTGAAGCTTTCTTT; cdr3_aa: CASSPRTGNTNTEAFF
v_call: TRBV7-9; d_call: TRBD2; j_call: TRBJ2-1; clone_size: NA; cdr3_nt: TGTGCCAGCAGCTTTTTAGCGGGGGGGCCGGATGAGCAGTTCTTC; cdr3_aa: CASSFLAGGPDEQFF